What follows are 13 T cell receptor beta chains derived from one specimen sequenced in a study of T cells after yellow fever vaccination. TCRdb used MiXCR to reprocess the 5' RACE reads, holding one entry per CDR3 protein. The sample yields just under 600,000 distinct CDR3 sequences, roughly 12% seen once. The sample in question was PBMCs, obtained on the day of the yellow fever booster vaccination. Source of these receptors: a man aged 30 to 39 who received the YFV17D yellow fever vaccine.

The chain links TRBV29-1 to TRBJ2-7; 15 bases are a match to TRBD2. Germline loops: CDR1 SQVTM, CDR2 ANQGSEA. The CDR3 is made up of 13 amino acids. After removal of 5 bases from V and 6 bases from J, the junction contained 2 bases not matched to a gene. Here the CDR3 reads CSVLGLAGGEQYF. The CDR3 nucleotides read TGCAGCGTTTTGGGACTAGCGGGAGGCGAGCAGTACTTC.

The chain is built from TRBV2 and TRBJ1-5; 9 bases align to TRBD1. There are 13 residues in the CDR3. J was trimmed by 5 bases and V by 8 bases; bases with no gene match: 4. Germline-derived CDR1 and CDR2 are SNHLY and FYNNEI. The DNA of the CDR3 is TGTGCCAGCCACCGGGACAGGGATCAGCCCCAGCATTTT. Translated: CASHRDRDQPQHF. The complete variable domain, with remaining parts taken from reference TRBV2 and TRBJ1-5, reads EPEVTQTPSHQVTQMGQEVILRCVPISNHLYFYWYRQILGQKVEFLVSFYNNEISEKSEIFDDQFSVERPDGSNFTLKIRSTKLEDSAMYFCASHRDRDQPQHFGDGTRLSIL.

This chain links TRBV25-1 with TRBJ2-3; D possibly corresponds to TRBD2 (7 bases). The CDR3 sequence is 14 residues long. Trimming cost V 2 bases and J 6 bases, with 12 bases left between them. Germline loops: CDR1 MGHDK, CDR2 SYGVNS. DNA of the CDR3: TGTGCCAGCAGTGAAAGCCGGGGGGCGGATACGCAGTATTTT. This codes for CASSESRGADTQYF.

Only a few counts were recorded for this clonotype. The chain couples TRBV29-1 to TRBJ1-1; 7 positions agree with TRBD1. The length of the CDR3 is 13 residues. Germline values: CDR1 SQVTM, CDR2 ANQGSEA. Unmatched junction bases numbered 9, after V lost 6 bases and J lost 5 bases. CDR3 amino acids: CSVKDRRGTEAFF. For the CDR3, the DNA is TGCAGCGTCAAGGACAGGAGGGGAACTGAAGCTTTCTTT.

This clonotype was recorded at least ten times. V is TRBV6-2 or TRBV6-3 and J is TRBJ2-1; D uncertain. Germline-derived CDR1 and CDR2 are MNHEY and SVGEGT. V gave up 6 bases and J gave up 4 bases, with 10 bases separating them. The CDR3 has 13 residues. This CDR3 reads CASSRVSYNEQFF. Here the CDR3 DNA reads TGTGCCAGCAGCCGGGTCTCATACAATGAGCAGTTCTTC.

The V gene is TRBV2, the J gene TRBJ2-1; no clear D. V was trimmed by 1 base and J by 0 bases, leaving 10 bases between them. Looked up from germline, CDR1 is SNHLY and CDR2 is FYNNEI. The CDR3 runs 16 residues. This CDR3 reads CASSEGPPGSYNEQFF. The DNA for the CDR3 is TGTGCCAGCAGTGAAGGTCCTCCAGGCTCCTACAATGAGCAGTTCTTC. The full variable domain, its missing parts supplied by reference TRBV2 and TRBJ2-1, is EPEVTQTPSHQVTQMGQEVILRCVPISNHLYFYWYRQILGQKVEFLVSFYNNEISEKSEIFDDQFSVERPDGSNFTLKIRSTKLEDSAMYFCASSEGPPGSYNEQFFGPGTRLTVL.

This chain joins TRBV9 and TRBJ2-1, with TRBD2 matching 7 bases. CDR1 SGDLS and CDR2 YYNGEE come from the germline V gene. After removal of 0 bases from V and 5 bases from J, the junction contained 5 bases not matched to a gene. The length of the CDR3 is 15 residues. The CDR3 here is CASSVVSGGDNEQFF. The CDR3 DNA sequence: TGTGCCAGCAGCGTAGTGTCGGGGGGAGACAATGAGCAGTTCTTC. The variable domain in full, completed from reference TRBV9 and TRBJ2-1, reads DSGVTQTPKHLITATGQRVTLRCSPRSGDLSVYWYQQSLDQGLQFLIQYYNGEERAKGNILERFSAQQFPDLHSELNLSSLELGDSALYFCASSVVSGGDNEQFFGPGTRLTVL.

This clonotype was seen a handful of times. The genes are TRBV12-3 or TRBV12-4 and TRBJ2-1; D remains ambiguous. V lost 6 bases to trimming and J lost 8 bases, with 8 bases between them. This CDR3 has 11 residues. In nucleotides, the CDR3 is TGTGCCAGCAGGGTAGTAGATGAGCAGTTCTTC. This codes for CASRVVDEQFF.

The chain combines TRBV3-1 with TRBJ2-7, with 7 bases fitting TRBD1. The germline gives CDR1 LGHDT, CDR2 YNNKEL (reference sequence). The CDR3 is 14 amino acids. V was clipped by 3 bases and J by 3 bases; unmatched bases: 5. The CDR3 region is CASSQGQTLYEQYF. The CDR3 DNA reads as TGTGCCAGCAGCCAGGGACAGACTCTCTACGAGCAGTACTTC.

This clonotype has only a few counts. J is TRBJ1-5 and V is TRBV9; tentative D call: TRBD1 (6 bases). The germline CDR1 and CDR2 sequences are SGDLS and YYNGEE. V shed 3 bases and J shed 0 bases, with 10 bases lying between them. This CDR3 has 15 residues. The CDR3 loop reads CASSGTDNSNQPQHF. The DNA of the CDR3 is TGTGCCAGCAGCGGGACAGATAATAGCAATCAGCCCCAGCATTTT.

J is TRBJ1-3 and V is TRBV7-2, with a possible D match to TRBD1 (6 bases). V dropped 5 bases and J dropped 0 bases, with 17 bases sitting between them. The CDR3 has 17 amino acids. CDR1 is SGHTA and CDR2 is FQGNSA in the germline V gene. The CDR3 spells CASSPGGQPVSGNTIYF. CDR3 bases: TGTGCCAGCAGCCCCGGGGGGCAGCCCGTCTCTGGAAACACCATATATTTT.

The rearrangement links TRBV20-1 to TRBJ1-1; D is unclear. Trimming removed 3 bases at V and 9 bases at J, with 11 bases between. The CDR3 is 11 residues long. Germline-derived CDR1 and CDR2 are DFQATT and SNEGSKA (reference sequence). CDR3 bases: TGCAGTGCTAGGACGGGATACCAAGCTTTCTTT. This encodes CSARTGYQAFF.

This clonotype was counted only a few times. J is TRBJ1-5 and V is TRBV12-3 or TRBV12-4; D ambiguous. With 3 bases removed from V and 3 bases from J, the gap between germline ends came to 6 bases. The CDR3 runs 13 residues. In DNA form, the CDR3 reads TGTGCCAGCAGTTTCGCAGTCAATCAGCCCCAGCATTTT. This gives the protein CASSFAVNQPQHF.